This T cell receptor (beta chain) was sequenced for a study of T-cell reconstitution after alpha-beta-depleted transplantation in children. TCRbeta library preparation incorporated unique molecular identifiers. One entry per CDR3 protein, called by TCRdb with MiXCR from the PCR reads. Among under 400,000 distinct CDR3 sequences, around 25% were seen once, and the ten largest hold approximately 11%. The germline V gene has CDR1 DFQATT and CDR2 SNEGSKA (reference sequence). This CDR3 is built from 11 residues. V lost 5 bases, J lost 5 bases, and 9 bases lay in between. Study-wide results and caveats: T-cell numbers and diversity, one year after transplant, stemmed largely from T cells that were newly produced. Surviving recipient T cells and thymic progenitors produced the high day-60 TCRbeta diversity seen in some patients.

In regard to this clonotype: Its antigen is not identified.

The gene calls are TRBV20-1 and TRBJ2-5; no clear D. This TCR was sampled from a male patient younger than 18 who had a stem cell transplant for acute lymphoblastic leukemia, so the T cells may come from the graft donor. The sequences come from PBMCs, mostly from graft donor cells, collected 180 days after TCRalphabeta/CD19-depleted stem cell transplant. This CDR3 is CSAASKETQYF. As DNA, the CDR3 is TGCAGTGCTGCTTCAAAGGAGACCCAGTACTTC.